This record concerns one T cell receptor beta chain sequence. What it binds is not known. The data stem from a study of T cells in Graves' hyperthyroidism and ophthalmopathy. Across the study: Staff took peripheral blood when the initial diagnosis was made, before any treatment began.

RNA transcripts provided the source from which TCR beta CDR3 regions were amplified. The primer set for the first-round RT-PCR of the TCR CDR3 was HTBI. MiXCR was run by TCRdb on the multiplex PCR reads, yielding one entry per CDR3 protein. Among approximately 610,000 distinct CDR3 sequences listed, 16% were seen once. General observations from the study: A 13 V-J signature model discriminated ophthalmopathy versus stable hyperthyroidism.

Specimen: blood. The sequence came from a woman in her late teens or twenties with Graves' hyperthyroidism.

The CDR3 loop reads CASSSRDRDYSNQPQHF. The CDR3 DNA reads as TGTGCCAGCAGTTCCAGAGACAGGGACTATAGCAATCAGCCCCAGCATTTT. The chain uses TRBV6-2 or TRBV6-3 and TRBJ1-5; 7 nucleotides match TRBD1. This CDR3 has 17 amino acids. Per the germline V gene, CDR1 is MNHEY and CDR2 is SVGEGT. Losses at the gene ends were 4 bases for V and 0 bases for J; bases not matched to a gene: 9.